The next 19 T cell receptor beta chains were all read from a single sample in a study of T cell responses to AZD1222 COVID-19 vaccine. The table came from immunoSEQ multiplex PCR; TCRdb's copy has only in-frame clones and leaves some out. The sample carries 150,000 to 190,000 clones, 85% to 95% recorded once. The sequencing used peripheral blood, collected 28 days after the second AZD1222 dose. Receptor source: an adult who received the AZD1222 COVID-19 vaccine.

V usage is TRBV6-5 and J usage is TRBJ1-5; D call uncertain. Trimming removed 10 bases from V and 0 bases from J, with 13 bases in between. CDR3 size: 14 residues. Germline CDR1 reads MNHEY; CDR2 reads SVGAGI. The CDR3 reads CATEWTASNQPQHF. The CDR3, as DNA: TGTGCCACCGAATGGACGGCTAGCAATCAGCCCCAGCATTTT.

This chain links TRBV7-9 with TRBJ2-1; 8 nucleotides match TRBD2. The length of the CDR3 is 15 residues. Germline CDR1 SEHNR, CDR2 FQNEAQ (reference sequence). The J segment lost 8 bases and the V segment lost 1 base, leaving 7 bases of the junction unmatched. CDR3 protein: CASSLGGLVYDEQFF. The CDR3 DNA reads TGTGCCAGCAGCTTAGGGGGACTAGTATATGATGAGCAGTTCTTC.

This sequence joins TRBV5-1 and TRBJ2-2; 11 bases map to TRBD1. Trimming cost V 5 bases and J 6 bases; bases outside gene matches: 3. Per the germline V gene, CDR1 is SGHRS and CDR2 is YFSETQ. CDR3 length equals 14 residues. CDR3 protein: CASSRTGGSGELFF. CDR3 nucleotides: TGCGCCAGCAGTCGGACAGGGGGCTCCGGGGAGCTGTTTTTT.

V and J are TRBV6-1 and TRBJ1-3; D remains unclear. CDR3 length: 16 residues. V was cut by 3 bases and J by 0 bases, with 12 bases left in between. The germline gives CDR1 MNHNS, CDR2 SASEGT. For the CDR3, the DNA is TGTGCCAGCAGTGACGGGCGCCCTTTCTCTGGAAACACCATATATTTT. Residues: CASSDGRPFSGNTIYF.

The chain has TRBV19 and TRBJ1-1; 10 positions match TRBD1. V gave up 4 bases and J gave up 4 bases; unmatched junction bases: 3. Per germline, CDR1 LNHDA and CDR2 SQIVND (reference sequence). The CDR3 length is 14 residues. The CDR3: CASSTGQGPTEAFF. The CDR3 DNA sequence: TGTGCCAGTAGTACGGGACAGGGGCCCACTGAAGCTTTCTTT.

The chain has TRBV5-8 and TRBJ1-2; no reliable D call. The CDR3 runs to 13 residues. V was shortened by 6 bases and J by 1 base, with 10 bases between the two germline ends. Germline CDR1 and CDR2: SGHTS and YDEGEE. CDR3 bases: TGTGCCAGCACCCCCCCTCGTAACTATGGCTACACCTTC. Translation gives CASTPPRNYGYTF.

The chain combines TRBV27 with TRBJ2-5; 7 bases align to TRBD1. Germline CDR1 MNHEY, CDR2 SMNVEV (reference sequence). The V gene end was trimmed by 6 bases and the J gene end by 5 bases; junction bases not matched to a gene: 12. The CDR3 has 15 residues. Here the CDR3 DNA reads TGTGCCAGCAGGATTATTAACAGGGGAATGGAGACCCAGTACTTC. This gives the protein CASRIINRGMETQYF.

This chain uses TRBV27 with TRBJ1-5, with D unclear. CDR1 is MNHEY, CDR2 SMNVEV, per germline (reference sequence). The V gene lost 3 bases and the J gene lost 0 bases, with 9 bases spanning the gap. CDR3 size: 15 residues. The CDR3 region has the DNA TGTGCCAGCAGTTTTCGCGAACTTAGCAATCAGCCCCAGCATTTT. Translating it yields CASSFRELSNQPQHF.

The chain employs TRBV13 and TRBJ2-1, with D possibly matching TRBD2 (5 bases). CDR3 length: 17 residues. In germline, CDR1 is PRHDT, CDR2 FYEKMQ (reference sequence). Trimming took 1 base from V and 4 from J, leaving 17 bases between them. The CDR3: CASSLVGEGPGYNEQFF. The DNA of the CDR3 is TGTGCCAGCAGCTTAGTCGGGGAAGGGCCGGGGTACAATGAGCAGTTCTTC.

The chain uses TRBV5-4 and TRBJ1-1, with D possibly TRBD1 on 5 matching bases. The CDR3 totals 13 residues. The ends were cut back, 5 bases at V and 1 base at J, with 9 bases in the middle. Germline lookup yields CDR1 SGHNT and CDR2 YYREEE (reference sequence). For the CDR3, the DNA is TGTGCCAGCAGGGGGGACCAGAACACTGAAGCTTTCTTT. Protein sequence: CASRGDQNTEAFF.

The rearrangement uses TRBV12-3 or TRBV12-4 and TRBJ2-1; maybe TRBD1 (6 bases). The V end was cut by 4 bases, the J end by 7 bases, with 11 bases between. The CDR3 has 13 amino acids. Written as DNA, the CDR3 is TGTGCCAGCAGTTCTCGGACAGAAAATGAGCAGTTCTTC. Protein: CASSSRTENEQFF.

This clone was seen once. The chain uses TRBV19 and TRBJ1-1; D may be TRBD1 (5 bases). The V and J ends lost 9 bases and 0 bases respectively, with 14 bases between them. Germline loops: CDR1 LNHDA, CDR2 SQIVND (reference sequence). CDR3 length: 14 residues. The CDR3 DNA reads as TGTGCCAGCCAGTGGGGGAGTATGAACACTGAAGCTTTCTTT. Protein sequence: CASQWGSMNTEAFF. The complete variable domain, with remaining parts taken from reference TRBV19 and TRBJ1-1, reads DGGITQSPKYLFRKEGQNVTLSCEQNLNHDAMYWYRQDPGQGLRLIYYSQIVNDFQKGDIAEGYSVSREKKESFPLTVTSAQKNPTAFYLCASQWGSMNTEAFFGQGTRLTVV.

This rearrangement joins TRBV5-6 to TRBJ1-1; no firm D call. The CDR3 has 11 amino acids. From germline, CDR1 is SGHDT and CDR2 YYEEEE. Trimming took 4 bases from V and 0 from J, leaving 1 base between them. CDR3 nucleotides: TGTGCCAGCAGCGTGAACACTGAAGCTTTCTTT. This codes for CASSVNTEAFF.

The chain uses TRBV6-5 and TRBJ2-3; 7 bases are shared with TRBD1. J gave up 0 bases and V 10 bases, and 7 bases lay outside the gene matches. The germline V gene has CDR1 MNHEY and CDR2 SVGAGI. The CDR3 runs 14 residues. CDR3 region: CANGVGGSTDTQYF. CDR3 coding DNA: TGTGCCAACGGAGTAGGGGGCAGCACAGATACGCAGTATTTT.

This clone was detected only a few times. The identical CDR3 is also encoded by other nucleotide sequences in the sample. The chain couples TRBV2 to TRBJ2-7; 10 bases are a match to TRBD1. J lost 2 bases, V lost 5 bases, and 3 bases had no gene match. CDR1 SNHLY and CDR2 FYNNEI come from the germline V gene. CDR3 size: 14 residues. The CDR3 region is CASSPGQGTYEQYF. In nucleotides, the CDR3 is TGTGCCAGCAGTCCGGGACAGGGGACCTACGAGCAGTACTTC.

The chain combines TRBV5-6 with TRBJ1-5; perhaps TRBD1 as D (6 bases). CDR3 length: 16 residues. Per the germline V gene, CDR1 is SGHDT and CDR2 is YYEEEE. The V end was cut by 2 bases, the J end by 4 bases, with 16 bases between. In DNA, the CDR3 is TGTGCCAGCAGCTTCGATGGACAGACCAGTAATCAGCCCCAGCATTTT. Amino acids: CASSFDGQTSNQPQHF.

The V gene is TRBV7-2, the J gene TRBJ1-4; D unclear. Trimming took off 3 bases at V and 8 bases at J, with 19 bases between the two ends. Germline lookup yields CDR1 SGHTA and CDR2 FQGNSA. The CDR3 consists of 16 residues. This chain's CDR3 is CASSFRQDGPLEKLFF. The DNA for the CDR3 is TGTGCCAGCAGCTTCCGCCAGGACGGGCCACTGGAAAAACTGTTTTTT.

This chain uses TRBV19 with TRBJ1-1, with 7 bases aligning to TRBD1. V lost 2 bases, J lost 8 bases, and 5 bases stayed unmatched. This CDR3 spans 13 amino acids. Per germline, CDR1 LNHDA and CDR2 SQIVND (reference sequence). This CDR3 is CASSIMAGGEAFF. Written as DNA, the CDR3 is TGTGCCAGTAGTATAATGGCAGGGGGGGAAGCTTTCTTT.

Remarks on this clone: At the DNA level, this CDR3 is encoded by other sequences in the same sample as well. The V and J genes are TRBV5-1 and TRBJ1-5; possibly TRBD1 for D (5 bases). The CDR3 is 13 amino acids. Germline CDR1 SGHRS, CDR2 YFSETQ. Trimming shortened V by 0 bases and J by 6 bases, and 7 bases separated the two germline ends. The CDR3 sequence is CASSLEGTQPQHF. In nucleotides, the CDR3 is TGCGCCAGCAGCTTGGAGGGGACTCAGCCCCAGCATTTT.